The entry that follows covers one T cell receptor beta chain sequence. The sample is drawn from a study of blood T cell repertoires in COVID-19. Assay used: immunoSEQ multiplex PCR; TCRdb lists only in-frame clones, some missing. The sample shows some 390,000 clones, 75% to 90% of them seen only once. The V end lost 5 bases, the J end lost 7 bases, and 17 bases lay between the germline ends. Germline CDR1 and CDR2: MNHEY and SVGEGT. The CDR3 covers 14 residues. The source of this sequence is a man younger than 45 who had recovered from COVID-19. The chain joins TRBV6-2 or TRBV6-3 to TRBJ2-5; TRBD1 is a possible D gene (6 bases). Sequenced material: PBMCs or T cells enriched from blood (not recorded which). DNA of the CDR3: TGTGCCAGCAGTCCAGGGGCCTACGTTCGGACCCAGTACTTC. Its translation: CASSPGAYVRTQYF.